This T cell receptor (beta chain) was sequenced for a study of control samples from healthy donors and cancer patients. The CDR3 length is 14 residues. Germline V gene sequence: CDR1 SGHRS, CDR2 YFSETQ. Trimming removed 1 base at V and 0 bases at J, with 8 bases between. Libraries were prepared by immunoSEQ multiplex PCR; TCRdb keeps only in-frame clonotypes and omits some of them. The sample lists 180,000 or so clones, 90% to 95% occurring once. The source material was blood. This chain links TRBV5-1 with TRBJ2-7; D call uncertain. The TCR comes from a young woman in good health. The CDR3 here is CASSLYAGSYEQYF. CDR3 bases: TGCGCCAGCAGCTTGTACGCAGGCTCCTACGAGCAGTACTTC.